A selection of T cell receptor beta chains follows, all from one sample in a study of OX40 agonist ivuxolimab in advanced cancers. TCRdb's copy holds only in-frame clones and misses some; the assay was immunoSEQ multiplex PCR. The data contain 55,000 to 75,000 clones, around 84% of them singletons. This material consisted of CD4+ or CD8+ T cells sorted from blood, taken in a trial of the OX40 agonist ivuxolimab. The receptors stem from an adult with an advanced solid tumor such as melanoma, head and neck, liver or kidney cancer. The CDR3 runs from the conserved cysteine through the conserved F or W. A D gene is named only where the DNA matches it firmly. Clone size, where shown, is once, few, many, or a class for clones that have expanded.

size: .; J: TRBJ1-2; D: .; V: TRBV7-8; DNA: TGTGCCAGCAGCCTGCGACAGACCAACTATGGCTACACCTTC; CDR3: CASSLRQTNYGYTF
size: .; J: TRBJ2-7; D: .; V: TRBV28; DNA: TGTGCCAGCAGTTTGAACCCGGCCGAGCAGTACTTC; CDR3: CASSLNPAEQYF
size: .; J: TRBJ1-1; D: .; V: TRBV18; DNA: TGTGCCAGCTCACCCAGTTACACTGAAGCTTTCTTT; CDR3: CASSPSYTEAFF
size: .; J: TRBJ1-1; D: .; V: TRBV28; DNA: TGTGCCAGCAGTTTAGTGGTGGGGCCGAGGACTGAAGCTTTCTTT; CDR3: CASSLVVGPRTEAFF
size: .; J: TRBJ2-1; D: TRBD2; V: TRBV30; DNA: TGTGCCTGGAGTGTGGGGCTAGCGGGTATCAATGAGCAGTTCTTC; CDR3: CAWSVGLAGINEQFF
size: .; J: TRBJ2-1; D: .; V: TRBV5-1; DNA: TGCGCCAGCAGCCAAATAGCGGACAATGAGCAGTTCTTC; CDR3: CASSQIADNEQFF
size: .; J: TRBJ2-5; D: .; V: TRBV29-1; DNA: TGCAGCGTTGACCAGGGGGGAGAGACCCAGTACTTC; CDR3: CSVDQGGETQYF
size: .; J: TRBJ2-7; D: .; V: TRBV6-5; DNA: TGTGCCAGCAGCTCGGGACTTCTGTCCTACGAGCAGTACTTC; CDR3: CASSSGLLSYEQYF
size: once; J: TRBJ2-5; D: TRBD2; V: TRBV29-1; DNA: TGCAGCACTACTAGCGGGGGGTCGGAGACCCAGTACTTC; CDR3: CSTTSGGSETQYF
size: .; J: TRBJ1-5; D: .; V: TRBV6-5; DNA: TGTGCCTCCGGGGATAGACATCGTAATCAGCCCCAGCATTTT; CDR3: CASGDRHRNQPQHF
size: .; J: TRBJ1-2; D: TRBD1; V: TRBV5-1; DNA: TGCGCCAGCAGCTTGAGGGGACAGGTTGATGGCTACACCTTC; CDR3: CASSLRGQVDGYTF
size: .; J: TRBJ2-3; D: TRBD1; V: TRBV28; DNA: TGTGCCAGCAGTTCGGACAGGGGGGTAGATACGCAGTATTTT; CDR3: CASSSDRGVDTQYF
size: .; J: TRBJ2-7; D: TRBD1; V: TRBV7-2; DNA: TGTGCCAGCAGCGTGCAAACCGGGACAGGCGGGTCTGAGCAGTACTTC; CDR3: CASSVQTGTGGSEQYF
size: .; J: TRBJ1-1; D: .; V: TRBV23-1; DNA: TGCGCCAGCAGTCAGGGGGGGGGCACTGAAGCTTTCTTT; CDR3: CASSQGGGTEAFF
size: .; J: TRBJ1-6; D: TRBD1; V: TRBV7-9; DNA: TGTGCCAGCAGCTTAGTCACGGGACAGGGAAATTCACCCCTCCACTTT; CDR3: CASSLVTGQGNSPLHF
size: .; J: TRBJ1-2; D: TRBD1; V: TRBV9; DNA: TGTGCCAGCAGCCCTTCCGGGACAGGGAACTATGGCTACACCTTC; CDR3: CASSPSGTGNYGYTF
size: once; J: TRBJ2-7; D: .; V: TRBV6-1; DNA: TGTGCCAGCAGGCCTGGAGGCGGGTCCTACGAGCAGTACTTC; CDR3: CASRPGGGSYEQYF
size: .; J: TRBJ2-7; D: TRBD2; V: TRBV28; DNA: TGTGCCAGCGACGCGGGAGTGAGGGAGCAGTACTTC; CDR3: CASDAGVREQYF
size: .; J: TRBJ1-2; D: .; V: TRBV19; DNA: TGTGCCAGTAAGCGGGGATTTTTCGGCAACTATGGCTACACCTTC; CDR3: CASKRGFFGNYGYTF
size: .; J: TRBJ2-1; D: .; V: TRBV19; DNA: TGTGCCAGTAGTGCGACACCGACCTTTAGCTCCTACAATGAGCAGTTCTTC; CDR3: CASSATPTFSSYNEQFF
size: once; J: TRBJ2-1; D: .; V: TRBV5-4; DNA: TGTGCCAGCAGCGTTCCCTACAATGAGCAGTTCTTC; CDR3: CASSVPYNEQFF
size: .; J: TRBJ1-5; D: .; V: TRBV30; DNA: TGTGCCTGGAGCGAACCTCTTCGGGCCCAGCATTTT; CDR3: CAWSEPLRAQHF
size: .; J: TRBJ2-7; D: TRBD1; V: TRBV18; DNA: TGTGCCAGCTCACTCGGGACAGGATTATACGAGCAGTACTTC; CDR3: CASSLGTGLYEQYF
size: .; J: TRBJ1-6; D: .; V: TRBV5-1; DNA: TGCGCCAGCAGCTTGGAGGAGGGGGTGAAGTCACCCCTCCACTTT; CDR3: CASSLEEGVKSPLHF
size: .; J: TRBJ2-5; D: TRBD1; V: TRBV6-5; DNA: TGTGCCAGCAGTTACTCGGGCGACAGGGTGGACCAGTACTTC; CDR3: CASSYSGDRVDQYF
size: .; J: TRBJ1-6; D: TRBD1; V: TRBV5-4; DNA: TGTGCCAGCAGCAATCAGGGGGAATCACCCCTCCACTTT; CDR3: CASSNQGESPLHF
size: .; J: TRBJ2-1; D: TRBD2; V: TRBV11-1; DNA: TGTGCCAGCAGCTTAAGAGCGCTAGCGGGGGGCTCCTACAATGAGCAGTTCTTC; CDR3: CASSLRALAGGSYNEQFF
size: .; J: TRBJ2-2; D: .; V: TRBV18; DNA: TGTGCCAGCTCACCAACCGGGACCAACACCGGGGAGCTGTTTTTT; CDR3: CASSPTGTNTGELFF
size: .; J: TRBJ2-6; D: .; V: TRBV30; DNA: TGTGCCTGTAGGACAGACTCTGGGGCCAACGTCCTGACTTTC; CDR3: CACRTDSGANVLTF